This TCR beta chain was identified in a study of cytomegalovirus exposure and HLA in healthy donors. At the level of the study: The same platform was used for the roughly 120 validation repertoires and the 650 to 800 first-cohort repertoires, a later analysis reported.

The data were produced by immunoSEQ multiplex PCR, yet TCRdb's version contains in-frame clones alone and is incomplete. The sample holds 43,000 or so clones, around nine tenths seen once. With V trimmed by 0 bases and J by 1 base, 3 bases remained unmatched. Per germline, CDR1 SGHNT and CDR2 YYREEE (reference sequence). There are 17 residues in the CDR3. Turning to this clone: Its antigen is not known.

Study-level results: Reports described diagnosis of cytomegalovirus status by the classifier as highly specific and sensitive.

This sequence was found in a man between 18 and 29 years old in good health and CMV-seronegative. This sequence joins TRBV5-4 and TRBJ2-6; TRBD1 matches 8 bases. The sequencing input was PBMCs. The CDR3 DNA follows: TGTGCCAGCAGCTTGGGAGGACAGGGTTCTGGGGCCAACGTCCTGACTTTC. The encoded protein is CASSLGGQGSGANVLTF.